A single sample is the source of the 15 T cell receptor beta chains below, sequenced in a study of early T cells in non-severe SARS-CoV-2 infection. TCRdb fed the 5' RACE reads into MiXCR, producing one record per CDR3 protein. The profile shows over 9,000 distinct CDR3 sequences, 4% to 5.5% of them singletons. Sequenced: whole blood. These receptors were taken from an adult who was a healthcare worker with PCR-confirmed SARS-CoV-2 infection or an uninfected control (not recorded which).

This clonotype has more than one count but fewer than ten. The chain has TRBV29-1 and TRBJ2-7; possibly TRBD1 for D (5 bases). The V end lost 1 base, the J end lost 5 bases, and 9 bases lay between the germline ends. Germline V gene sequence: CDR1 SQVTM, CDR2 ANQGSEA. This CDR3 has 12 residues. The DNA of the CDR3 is TGCAGCGTTGAAGGCAGGGCCAACGAGCAGTACTTC. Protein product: CSVEGRANEQYF.

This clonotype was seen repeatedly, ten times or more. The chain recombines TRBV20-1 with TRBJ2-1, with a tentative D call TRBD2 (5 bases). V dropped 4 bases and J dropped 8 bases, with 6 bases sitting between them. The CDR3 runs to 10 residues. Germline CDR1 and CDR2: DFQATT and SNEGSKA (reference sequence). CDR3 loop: CSAKEDEQFF. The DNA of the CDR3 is TGCAGTGCTAAGGAGGATGAGCAGTTCTTC.

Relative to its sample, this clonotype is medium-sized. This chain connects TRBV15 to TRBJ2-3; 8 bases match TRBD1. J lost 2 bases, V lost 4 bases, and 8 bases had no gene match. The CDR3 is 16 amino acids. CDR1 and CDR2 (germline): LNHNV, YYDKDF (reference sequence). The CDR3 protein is CATSTATGEPTDTQYF. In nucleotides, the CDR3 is TGTGCCACCAGCACTGCGACAGGGGAGCCCACAGATACGCAGTATTTT.

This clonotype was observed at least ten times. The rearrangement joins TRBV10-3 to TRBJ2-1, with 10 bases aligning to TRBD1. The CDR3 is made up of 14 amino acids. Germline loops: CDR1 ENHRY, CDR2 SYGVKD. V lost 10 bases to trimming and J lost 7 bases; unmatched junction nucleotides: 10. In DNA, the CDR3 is TGTGCCACCCACCGGGACAGGGGTCAGAATGAGCAGTTCTTC. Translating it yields CATHRDRGQNEQFF.

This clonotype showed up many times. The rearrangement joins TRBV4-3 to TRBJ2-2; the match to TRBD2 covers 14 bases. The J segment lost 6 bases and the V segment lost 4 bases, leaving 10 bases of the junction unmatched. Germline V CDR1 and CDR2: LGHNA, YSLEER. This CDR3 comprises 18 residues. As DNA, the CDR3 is TGCGCCAGCAGCCCCGGGACTAGCGGGGGATTAAGTTCCGGGGAGCTGTTTTTT. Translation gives CASSPGTSGGLSSGELFF.

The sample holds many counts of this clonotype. The CDR3 protein is CASSLVSGTGELFF. In nucleotides, the CDR3 is TGTGCCAGCAGCTTAGTGTCAGGGACGGGAGAGCTGTTTTTT. The V gene is TRBV7-2, the J gene TRBJ2-2; D is possibly TRBD1 or TRBD2 (5 bases each). This CDR3 comprises 14 residues. The V end was cut by 1 base, the J end by 11 bases, with 14 bases between. Looked up from germline, CDR1 is SGHTA and CDR2 is FQGNSA.

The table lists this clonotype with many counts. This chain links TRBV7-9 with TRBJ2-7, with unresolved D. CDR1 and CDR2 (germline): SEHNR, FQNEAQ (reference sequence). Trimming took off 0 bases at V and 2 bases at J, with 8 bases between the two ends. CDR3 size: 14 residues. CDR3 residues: CASSLAQQAYEQYF. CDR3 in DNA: TGTGCCAGCAGCTTAGCGCAGCAGGCCTACGAGCAGTACTTC.

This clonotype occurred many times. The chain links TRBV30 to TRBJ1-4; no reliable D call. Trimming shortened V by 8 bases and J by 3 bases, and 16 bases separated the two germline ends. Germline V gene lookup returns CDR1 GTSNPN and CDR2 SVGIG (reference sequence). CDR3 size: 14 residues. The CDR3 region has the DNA TGTGCCGTATACCCGACATTAGCTAATGAAAAACTGTTTTTT. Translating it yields CAVYPTLANEKLFF.

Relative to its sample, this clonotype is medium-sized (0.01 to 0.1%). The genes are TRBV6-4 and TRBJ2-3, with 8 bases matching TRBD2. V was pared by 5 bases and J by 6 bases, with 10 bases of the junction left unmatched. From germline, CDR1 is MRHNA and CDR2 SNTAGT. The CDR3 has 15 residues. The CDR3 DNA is TGTGCCAGCAGTTCCCGGGGGGGCGACTCGGATACGCAGTATTTT. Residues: CASSSRGGDSDTQYF.

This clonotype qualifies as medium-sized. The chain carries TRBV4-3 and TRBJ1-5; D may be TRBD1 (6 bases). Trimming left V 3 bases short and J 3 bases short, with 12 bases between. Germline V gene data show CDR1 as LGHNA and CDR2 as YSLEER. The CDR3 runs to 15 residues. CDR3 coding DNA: TGCGCCAGCAGCCACAGGAGGGGGGACAATCAGCCCCAGCATTTT. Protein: CASSHRRGDNQPQHF.

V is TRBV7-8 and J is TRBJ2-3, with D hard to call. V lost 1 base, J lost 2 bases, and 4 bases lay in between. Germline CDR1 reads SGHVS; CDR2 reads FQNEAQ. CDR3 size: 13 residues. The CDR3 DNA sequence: TGTGCCAGCAGCTTAGTTTCCACAGATACGCAGTATTTT. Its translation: CASSLVSTDTQYF.

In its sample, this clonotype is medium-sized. CDR3 in DNA: TGTGCCAGTACCGGAGCTAGCGGGGAAAGCGCGAACACCGGGGAGCTGTTTTTT. This sequence encodes CASTGASGESANTGELFF. The rearrangement uses TRBV19 and TRBJ2-2, with TRBD2 identical over 9 bases. The V and J ends lost 7 bases and 0 bases, in that order; junction bases with no gene match: 12. The CDR3 has 18 amino acids. The germline CDR1 and CDR2 sequences are LNHDA and SQIVND (reference sequence).

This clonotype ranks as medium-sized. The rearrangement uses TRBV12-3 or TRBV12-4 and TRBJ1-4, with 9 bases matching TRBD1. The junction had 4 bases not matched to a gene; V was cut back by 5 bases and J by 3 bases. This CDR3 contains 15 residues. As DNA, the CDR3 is TGTGCCAGCAGTGCGAGACAGGGGGCTAATGAAAAACTGTTTTTT. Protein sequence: CASSARQGANEKLFF.

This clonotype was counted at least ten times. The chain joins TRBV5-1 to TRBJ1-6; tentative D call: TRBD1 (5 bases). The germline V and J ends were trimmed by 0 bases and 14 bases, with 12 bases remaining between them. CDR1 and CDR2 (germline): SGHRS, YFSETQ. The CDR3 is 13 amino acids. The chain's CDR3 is CASSLAQGNSLHF. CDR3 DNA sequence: TGCGCCAGCAGCTTGGCGCAGGGAAATTCCCTCCACTTT.

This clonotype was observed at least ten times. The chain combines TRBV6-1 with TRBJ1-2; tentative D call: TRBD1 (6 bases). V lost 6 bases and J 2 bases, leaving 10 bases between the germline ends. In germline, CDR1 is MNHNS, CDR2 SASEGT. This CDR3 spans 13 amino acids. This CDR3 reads CASRSTGNYGYTF. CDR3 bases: TGTGCCAGCAGGTCGACAGGAAACTATGGCTACACCTTC.